This T cell receptor (beta chain) was recorded in a study of blood T cell repertoires in COVID-19. Study details: Sites in the United States, Italy and Spain provided acute and convalescent COVID-19 samples.

How the authors handled the data: Amplification of reference gene primers was used by the study to estimate nucleated cell counts. Libraries were prepared by immunoSEQ multiplex PCR; TCRdb keeps only in-frame clonotypes and omits some of them. That table gives V, J and clone size, and the DNA gave D and trimming. The sample shows about 180,000 clones, 80% to 90% of them seen only once. Recovered Cohort 3 donors showed two negative PCRs, clearance, or symptom resolution. The V segment lost 9 bases and the J segment 5 bases; nucleotides outside the gene matches: 11. Germline V gene sequence: CDR1 SGHRS, CDR2 YFSETQ. CDR3 size: 13 residues.

The sequenced sample was PBMCs or T cells enriched from blood (not recorded which). The sequence derives from a man in his forties or fifties who had recovered from COVID-19. V gene TRBV5-1 combines with J gene TRBJ2-7; 7 bases are a match to TRBD1. The CDR3 DNA is TGCGCCACCTCCCCGACAGGGAACCACGAGCAGTACTTC. It is translated as CATSPTGNHEQYF.